Below are 19 T cell receptor beta chains sequenced from a single sample in a study of beta chain features in type 1 diabetes. Sequenced material consisted of expressed TCRB transcripts (all of the isolated RNA was reverse transcribed). Method: immunoSEQ multiplex PCR; TCRdb's copy keeps in-frame clones and lacks some. Here the sample spans about 320,000 clones, 13% to 15% being singletons. Sequenced input: central memory CD4+ T cells from blood. All receptors derive from a man aged 30 to 39 in good health.

The chain uses TRBV19 and TRBJ2-6; D may be TRBD1 (6 bases). The CDR3 length is 17 residues. The germline CDR1 and CDR2 sequences are LNHDA and SQIVND (reference sequence). V was shortened by 6 bases and J by 0 bases, with 15 bases between the two germline ends. Here the CDR3 DNA reads TGTGCCAGTAGCAGGGGACGAGGGCGCTCTGGGGCCAACGTCCTGACTTTC. It yields the protein CASSRGRGRSGANVLTF.

There are a few counts of this clone. The V call is TRBV30, the J call TRBJ2-2; 7 bases agree with TRBD1. There are 15 residues in the CDR3. Germline V gene data show CDR1 as GTSNPN and CDR2 as SVGIG (reference sequence). Trimming took 2 bases from V and 7 from J; bases not matched to a gene: 10. The CDR3 loop reads CAWSPLRGIHGELFF. The CDR3 DNA follows: TGTGCCTGGAGTCCCCTCAGGGGGATACACGGGGAGCTGTTTTTT.

V is TRBV7-2 and J is TRBJ2-1; no clear D gene. V gave up 8 bases and J gave up 1 base, with 15 bases separating them. Looked up from germline, CDR1 is SGHTA and CDR2 is FQGNSA. The CDR3 sequence is 15 residues long. CDR3 protein: CASHPRTSSYNEQFF. The CDR3 DNA reads as TGTGCCAGCCACCCTAGGACCTCTTCCTACAATGAGCAGTTCTTC.

The rearrangement links TRBV4-2 to TRBJ2-7, with 9 bases that match TRBD1. Losses at the gene ends were 4 bases for V and 0 bases for J; bases not matched to a gene: 10. The V gene's germline CDR1 is LGHNA and CDR2 YNFKEQ. The CDR3 totals 17 residues. The CDR3 region is CASSRTQDRGTSYEQYV. The DNA of the CDR3 is TGTGCCAGCAGCCGGACACAAGACAGGGGGACCTCCTACGAGCAGTACGTC.

The chain employs TRBV18 and TRBJ2-2; D is uncertain. The V gene's germline CDR1 is KGHSH and CDR2 LQKENI. The CDR3 has 15 amino acids. V gave up 4 bases and J gave up 7 bases, with 16 bases separating them. CDR3: CASSRSLPGGGELFF. In DNA, the CDR3 is TGTGCCAGCTCACGTTCACTCCCGGGTGGCGGGGAGCTGTTTTTT.

A single count supports this clone. A far larger clone is one nucleotide away, so this likely arose from a read error. Other DNA variants within this sample encode the same CDR3. As DNA, the CDR3 is TGTGCCAGCAGCTTAGGGGCGGGAACTGAAGCTTTCTTT. This gives the protein CASSLGAGTEAFF. The V gene is TRBV11-3, the J gene TRBJ1-1; no firm D call. Trimming took off 1 base at V and 5 bases at J, with 8 bases between the two ends. Germline V lookup: CDR1 SGHNT, CDR2 YENEEA. The CDR3 is 13 amino acids.

The chain uses TRBV4-3 and TRBJ1-3; a possible D gene is TRBD1 (5 bases). Trimming removed 5 bases at V and 0 bases at J, with 11 bases between. CDR1 and CDR2 (germline): LGHNA, YSLEER. The CDR3 has 15 residues. The CDR3 region is CASSSGTASGNTIYF. Here the CDR3 DNA reads TGCGCCAGCAGCAGTGGGACGGCCTCTGGAAACACCATATATTTT.

V gene TRBV25-1 combines with J gene TRBJ2-6; no definite D call. This CDR3 is 13 amino acids long. Trimming stripped 7 bases from V and 0 bases from J, with 4 bases between. The germline V gene has CDR1 MGHDK and CDR2 SYGVNS. The CDR3 DNA reads as TGTGCCAGCATCCTCTCTGGGGCCAACGTCCTGACTTTC. It translates to CASILSGANVLTF.

In this sample, this clone turned up a few times. The chain couples TRBV18 to TRBJ2-5; unclear D gene. The CDR3 is 14 amino acids. Per germline, CDR1 KGHSH and CDR2 LQKENI. V was trimmed by 6 bases and J by 5 bases, leaving 16 bases between them. CDR3 sequence: CASSLVGKSETQYF. The CDR3 region has the DNA TGTGCCAGCTCCCTCGTGGGGAAGTCGGAGACCCAGTACTTC.

This clone has ten or more counts. The chain joins TRBV5-6 to TRBJ2-2, with TRBD1 identical over 7 bases. With 1 base clipped from V and 5 bases from J, the junction kept 8 bases outside the gene matches. In germline, CDR1 is SGHDT, CDR2 YYEEEE. This CDR3 is 16 amino acids long. In DNA, the CDR3 is TGTGCCAGCAGCTTGTTCGGGACAGCTATTACCGGGGAGCTGTTTTTT. This codes for CASSLFGTAITGELFF. Full variable domain (missing parts from reference TRBV5-6 and TRBJ2-2): DAGVTQSPTHLIKTRGQQVTLRCSPKSGHDTVSWYQQALGQGPQFIFQYYEEEERQRGNFPDRFSGHQFPNYSSELNVNALLLGDSALYLCASSLFGTAITGELFFGEGSRLTVL.

This sequence joins TRBV15 and TRBJ1-6, with 7 bases that match TRBD1. Germline CDR1 reads LNHNV; CDR2 reads YYDKDF (reference sequence). The length of the CDR3 is 14 residues. With V trimmed by 1 base and J by 7 bases, 1 base remained unmatched. Written as DNA, the CDR3 is TGTGCCACCAGCAGAGGACAGGGAAATTCACCCCTCCACTTT. Translation: CATSRGQGNSPLHF.

Only a few counts were recorded for this clone. DNA of the CDR3: TGTGCCACCAAGCCTTGGGGGGGAACCACAGATACGCAGTATTTT. Its protein is CATKPWGGTTDTQYF. This rearrangement joins TRBV7-9 to TRBJ2-3; TRBD2 agrees at 7 bases. The CDR3 runs 15 residues. The junction had 12 bases not matched to a gene; V was cut back by 10 bases and J by 2 bases. Germline assignment: CDR1 SEHNR and CDR2 FQNEAQ (reference sequence).

This clone was seen at least ten times. CDR3: CASSFSGTASMYF. CDR3 DNA: TGTGCCAGCAGCTTTTCTGGGACAGCATCGATGTACTTC. The V and J genes are TRBV5-5 and TRBJ2-4; TRBD1 aligns across 7 bases. Trimming took 2 bases from V and 15 from J; bases not matched to a gene: 11. The CDR3 has 13 residues. The germline V gene has CDR1 SGHKS and CDR2 YYEKEE (reference sequence).

This clone was observed at least ten times. The chain recombines TRBV7-9 with TRBJ2-2; 7 bases agree with TRBD2. The germline CDR1 and CDR2 sequences are SEHNR and FQNEAQ (reference sequence). CDR3 size: 16 residues. V lost 4 bases, J lost 3 bases, and 8 bases stayed unmatched. The CDR3: CASSSYLAAYTGELFF. CDR3 in DNA: TGTGCCAGCAGCTCCTATCTAGCGGCTTACACCGGGGAGCTGTTTTTT.

V usage is TRBV25-1 and J usage is TRBJ2-2; D unresolved. Trimming pared 5 bases from V and 4 bases from J, leaving 8 bases between. Germline loops: CDR1 MGHDK, CDR2 SYGVNS. This CDR3 is built from 13 residues. CDR3 sequence reads: CASSRVGTGELFF. CDR3 DNA: TGTGCCAGCAGTAGGGTGGGCACCGGGGAGCTGTTTTTT.

This clone has just a few counts. V is TRBV2 and J is TRBJ2-5, with D perhaps assigned TRBD1 or TRBD2 (6 bases each). This CDR3 has 15 residues. The V gene lost 5 bases and the J gene lost 4 bases, with 17 bases spanning the gap. Germline assignment: CDR1 SNHLY and CDR2 FYNNEI. The CDR3: CASSLMGGEGETQYF. The CDR3 nucleotides are TGTGCCAGCAGTTTGATGGGGGGCGAGGGAGAGACCCAGTACTTC.

Many counts were recorded for this clone. The rearrangement uses TRBV7-2 and TRBJ2-7; D not resolved. Germline-derived CDR1 and CDR2 are SGHTA and FQGNSA. The CDR3 length is 13 residues. V gave up 5 bases and J gave up 0 bases, with 8 bases separating them. This CDR3 is CASSADVSYEQYF. For the CDR3, the DNA is TGTGCCAGCAGCGCGGACGTCTCCTACGAGCAGTACTTC.

The V and J genes are TRBV7-2 and TRBJ2-5; 9 bases line up with TRBD2. Trimming removed 0 bases from V and 2 bases from J; junction bases left unmatched: 4. The CDR3 consists of 16 residues. Germline loops: CDR1 SGHTA, CDR2 FQGNSA. This chain's CDR3 is CASSLATGLAQETQYF. The CDR3 nucleotides are TGTGCCAGCAGCTTAGCGACGGGACTAGCTCAAGAGACCCAGTACTTC.

CDR3 in amino acids: CASSYTLAGGTDTQYF. The CDR3 DNA sequence: TGTGCCAGCAGTTACACGCTAGCGGGAGGCACAGATACGCAGTATTTT. The genes are TRBV6-5 and TRBJ2-3, with TRBD2 identical over 10 bases. From germline, CDR1 is MNHEY and CDR2 SVGAGI. The trim removed 2 bases at V and 1 base at J, leaving 3 bases unmatched. The CDR3 runs 16 residues.